This TCR beta chain comes out of a study of blood T cell repertoires in COVID-19. Whole-study context: There were acute and convalescent COVID-19 samples, and they came from the United States, Italy and Spain. PBMCs, B-cell-depleted T cells, or T cells were the source of the cDNA or gDNA that made up the material.

Germline trimming cut 4 bases from V and 6 bases from J; bases unmatched to any gene: 14. There are 17 residues in the CDR3. The V gene's germline CDR1 is MNHNS and CDR2 SASEGT. Original data processing: Estimates of nucleated cell counts were drawn from the amplification of reference gene primers. Clones were sequenced by immunoSEQ multiplex PCR, and TCRdb holds only the in-frame ones, with some missing. V, J and clone size derive from that table, while D and trimming were established from the DNA sequence. The table shows 140,000 to 150,000 clones, with approximately 84% occurring only once. The specimen was peripheral blood. The rearrangement links TRBV6-1 to TRBJ2-2; 7 bases fit TRBD2. The source is a human donor with acute or convalescent COVID-19. The donor label of this sample is uncertain. The CDR3 sequence is CASSVSTRRGRAGELFF. For the CDR3, the DNA is TGTGCCAGCAGTGTCTCTACTCGACGTGGGAGGGCCGGGGAGCTGTTTTTT.